This TCR beta chain was identified during a study of T cell repertoires in cytomegalovirus infection. Study outcomes and limitations: Summed public TCR beta family frequency identified CMV carriers bearing the relevant HLA. The ex vivo response showed dominance by HLA-C-restricted CMV-specific TCR beta clonotypes.

Via MiXCR, TCRdb re-called the reads, giving one row per CDR3 protein. The sample carries a few hundred thousand distinct CDR3 sequences, around a sixth recorded once. This clonotype was counted at least ten times. Its antigen is unidentified. Its ends do not fully match the called genes, so a read error is possible. CDR3 length: 9 residues. CDR1 SGHTA and CDR2 FQGNSA come from the germline V gene. The chain combines TRBV7-2 with TRBJ2-1, with D unresolved. This clonotype was sampled from a human donor in good health (CMV status not recorded). Some clones in this sample may be carry-over from other donors' samples. The sequenced sample consisted of PBMCs. CDR3 DNA sequence: TGTGCCAGCGAAGGCCTATACCTCTTC. It translates to CASEGLYLF. Supplemented by reference TRBV7-2 and TRBJ2-1, the full variable domain reads GAGVSQSPSNKVTEKGKDVELRCDPISGHTALYWYRQSLGQGLEFLIYFQGNSAPDKSGLPSDRFSAERTGGSVSTLTIQRTQQEDSAVYLCASEGLYLFGPGTRLTVL.